These 15 T cell receptor beta chains originate from one sample sequenced in a study of blood T cell repertoires in COVID-19. This table comes from immunoSEQ multiplex PCR, and its TCRdb copy is limited to in-frame clones, with some not included. The sample records approximately 63,000 clones, around 76% being singletons. Sequenced input: peripheral blood. Receptors originate from an elderly woman with acute or convalescent COVID-19.

The rearrangement joins TRBV12-3 or TRBV12-4 to TRBJ2-3; TRBD2 agrees at 7 bases. The J segment lost 10 bases and the V segment lost 1 base, leaving 2 bases of the junction unmatched. The CDR3 sequence is 12 residues long. The CDR3 DNA sequence: TGTGCCAGCAGTTTAGAACGGGGGGCGCAGTATTTT. It translates to CASSLERGAQYF.

The J gene is TRBJ1-2, the V gene TRBV28, with D perhaps matching TRBD1 (6 bases). V lost 2 bases and J lost 2, with 12 bases in between. The CDR3 has 15 residues. Per germline, CDR1 MDHEN and CDR2 SYDVKM. The CDR3 protein is CASSLDTTGNYGYTF. The CDR3 DNA sequence: TGTGCCAGCAGTTTAGATACTACAGGGAACTATGGCTACACCTTC.

This rearrangement joins TRBV23-1 to TRBJ1-6, with a tentative D call TRBD1 (5 bases). TRBV23-1 is given ORF status, its function remaining uncertain. The ends were cut back, 4 bases at V and 7 bases at J, with 11 bases in the middle. The CDR3 extends over 14 amino acids. The CDR3 DNA reads TGCGCCAGCAGTCTTGGGGCCCTAAATTCACCCCTCCACTTT. It translates to CASSLGALNSPLHF.

J is TRBJ2-1 and V is TRBV2; D uncertain. CDR3 length: 11 amino acids. The ends were cut back, 7 bases at V and 11 bases at J, with 12 bases in the middle. CDR1 is SNHLY and CDR2 is FYNNEI in the germline V gene. This CDR3 is CASNPGGKQFF. In nucleotides, the CDR3 is TGTGCCAGCAACCCCGGCGGTAAGCAGTTCTTC.

The chain joins TRBV19 to TRBJ2-5, with D possibly TRBD2 on 6 matching bases. Per germline, CDR1 LNHDA and CDR2 SQIVND (reference sequence). V dropped 3 bases and J dropped 3 bases, with 8 bases sitting between them. The CDR3 loop spans 13 amino acids. CDR3 region: CASSIGGKETQYF. DNA for the CDR3: TGTGCCAGTAGTATTGGCGGGAAAGAGACCCAGTACTTC.

The rearrangement uses TRBV6-5 and TRBJ1-6; D uncertain. The CDR3 covers 12 residues. Germline V gene sequence: CDR1 MNHEY, CDR2 SVGAGI. Trimming shortened V by 7 bases and J by 8 bases, and 9 bases separated the two germline ends. CDR3 amino acids: CASTHGDSPLHF. DNA for the CDR3: TGTGCCAGCACCCACGGGGATTCACCCCTCCACTTT.

J is TRBJ2-3 and V is TRBV5-1; 7 nucleotides line up with TRBD1. The CDR3 consists of 15 residues. Per germline, CDR1 SGHRS and CDR2 YFSETQ. V gave up 0 bases and J gave up 5 bases; unmatched junction bases: 6. CDR3 sequence: CASSLARGSEDTQYF. The CDR3 DNA is TGCGCCAGCAGCTTGGCCAGGGGGAGCGAAGATACGCAGTATTTT.

J is TRBJ2-3 and V is TRBV7-9; the match to TRBD2 covers 8 bases. Germline V CDR1 and CDR2: SEHNR, FQNEAQ (reference sequence). Trimming cost V 4 bases and J 5 bases; bases outside gene matches: 8. The CDR3 totals 15 residues. The chain's CDR3 is CASSSTRLAGDTQYF. CDR3 in DNA: TGTGCCAGCAGCTCCACCCGGCTAGCGGGAGATACGCAGTATTTT.

This chain joins TRBV11-2 and TRBJ2-1; 7 positions agree with TRBD2. The CDR3 is 15 residues long. The V gene's germline CDR1 is SGHAT and CDR2 FQNNGV. V lost 4 bases to trimming and J lost 6 bases; unmatched junction nucleotides: 9. The CDR3 sequence is CASSSVRGRGNEQFF. CDR3 in DNA: TGTGCCAGCAGCTCGGTGCGCGGGAGAGGCAATGAGCAGTTCTTC.

This clone turned up a few times. The chain couples TRBV11-3 to TRBJ2-1; D possibly corresponds to TRBD1 (7 bases). The germline V gene has CDR1 SGHNT and CDR2 YENEEA. The CDR3 contains 16 residues. V lost 5 bases and J lost 5, with 19 bases in between. The CDR3 reads CASSPGGTVAHNEQFF. DNA of the CDR3: TGTGCCAGCAGCCCCGGAGGGACAGTCGCCCACAATGAGCAGTTCTTC.

This chain joins TRBV5-6 and TRBJ1-2, with TRBD1 matching over 7 bases. This CDR3 contains 16 residues. Germline V gene data show CDR1 as SGHDT and CDR2 as YYEEEE. The junction had 11 bases not matched to a gene; V was cut back by 2 bases and J by 4 bases. CDR3 amino acids: CASSLPGPGGLYGYTF. CDR3 in DNA: TGTGCCAGCAGCTTACCCGGACCAGGGGGTCTCTATGGCTACACCTTC.

This clone was detected once. This rearrangement joins TRBV6-5 to TRBJ1-2; TRBD1 agrees at 7 bases. V dropped 5 bases and J dropped 8; count of bases not matched to a gene: 8. Germline V lookup: CDR1 MNHEY, CDR2 SVGAGI. The CDR3 totals 13 residues. Written as DNA, the CDR3 is TGTGCCAGCAGTCTCGGGACAGTGGACGGCTACACCTTC. It codes for CASSLGTVDGYTF.

The rearrangement links TRBV13 to TRBJ2-2, with 10 positions matching TRBD2. The length of the CDR3 is 16 residues. Germline V gene sequence: CDR1 PRHDT, CDR2 FYEKMQ (reference sequence). V dropped 0 bases and J dropped 7; count of bases not matched to a gene: 5. CDR3 residues: CASSLGLAGAIGELFF. Here the CDR3 DNA reads TGTGCCAGCAGCTTAGGGCTAGCGGGAGCAATCGGGGAGCTGTTTTTT.

The chain is built from TRBV19 and TRBJ2-5; D is unclear. Trimming removed 3 bases from V and 1 base from J, with 6 bases in between. Germline CDR1 is LNHDA and CDR2 is SQIVND (reference sequence). This CDR3 spans 13 amino acids. CDR3 bases: TGTGCCAGTAGTATTGGCATCCAAGAGACCCAGTACTTC. Translation gives CASSIGIQETQYF.

The chain uses TRBV5-1 and TRBJ2-5, with 10 bases identical to TRBD2. CDR3 length equals 17 residues. V lost 2 bases and J lost 5; bases outside the gene matches: 12. Germline CDR1 reads SGHRS; CDR2 reads YFSETQ. CDR3 sequence reads: CASSFGASGSNMETQYF. In DNA form, the CDR3 reads TGCGCCAGCAGCTTCGGGGCTAGCGGGAGTAATATGGAGACCCAGTACTTC.